One and the same sample provided the 21 T cell receptor beta chains below, sequenced in a study of a mutant IDH1 vaccine in newly diagnosed glioma. Time point reported: baseline, week 1 (first vaccination visit). Treatment noted: pre-vaccination baseline after standard-of-care therapy. TCRdb keeps only in-frame clones here, not all; method: immunoSEQ multiplex PCR. The sample consists of about 63,000 clones, around four fifths of them appearing once. The sample here was peripheral blood mononuclear cells (PBMCs), taken from a glioma patient treated with radiotherapy, temozolomide or both. The receptor set was obtained from a woman between 18 and 30 years old with glioma. Some clones in this sample may be carry-over from other donors' samples.

The rearrangement uses TRBV14 and TRBJ2-6, with D perhaps matching TRBD2 (6 bases). Trimming pared 4 bases from V and 4 bases from J, leaving 14 bases between. There are 16 residues in the CDR3. The V gene's germline CDR1 is SGHDN and CDR2 FVKESK. This chain's CDR3 is CASSRLGGSGANVLTF. The CDR3 nucleotides read TGTGCCAGCAGCCGTCTCGGGGGTTCCGGGGCCAACGTCCTGACTTTC. Drawing the rest from reference TRBV14 and TRBJ2-6, the complete variable domain is EAGVTQFPSHSVIEKGQTVTLRCDPISGHDNLYWYRRVMGKEIKFLLHFVKESKQDESGMPNNRFLAERTGGTYSTLKVQPAELEDSGVYFCASSRLGGSGANVLTFGAGSRLTVL.

This chain joins TRBV18 and TRBJ2-1; TRBD2 matches 12 bases. Trimming cost V 2 bases and J 4 bases; bases outside gene matches: 0. The CDR3 totals 15 residues. Germline CDR1 KGHSH, CDR2 LQKENI. This CDR3 is CASSPTSGRYNEQFF. The DNA of the CDR3 is TGTGCCAGCTCACCAACTAGCGGGAGGTACAATGAGCAGTTCTTC.

CDR3 DNA sequence: TGTGCCAGCAGTTCCGGGACTAGGTTCCTCAATGAGCAGTTCTTC. This codes for CASSSGTRFLNEQFF. V gene TRBV5-6 combines with J gene TRBJ2-1; the match to TRBD2 covers 8 bases. Germline assignment: CDR1 SGHDT and CDR2 YYEEEE. Trimming took 5 bases from V and 6 from J; bases not matched to a gene: 10. The length of the CDR3 is 15 residues.

The chain employs TRBV4-1 and TRBJ1-4; D call uncertain. The V end was cut by 1 base, the J end by 0 bases, with 12 bases between. CDR3 size: 17 residues. CDR1 and CDR2 (germline): MGHRA, YSYEKL. The CDR3 protein is CASSQGEIAATNEKLFF. Written as DNA, the CDR3 is TGCGCCAGCAGCCAAGGAGAAATCGCCGCAACTAATGAAAAACTGTTTTTT.

The V call is TRBV28, the J call TRBJ2-1; D is perhaps TRBD2 (6 bases). This CDR3 comprises 15 residues. The germline gives CDR1 MDHEN, CDR2 SYDVKM. The V gene lost 5 bases and the J gene lost 8 bases, with 19 bases spanning the gap. This chain's CDR3 is CASSRAGRLIDEQFF. CDR3 nucleotide sequence: TGTGCCAGCAGTCGGGCGGGGCGGCTTATCGATGAGCAGTTCTTC.

The V and J genes are TRBV10-1 and TRBJ1-1, with D unclear. Germline CDR1 and CDR2: WNHNN and SYGVQD (reference sequence). The CDR3 has 16 residues. V was cut by 6 bases and J by 0 bases, with 17 bases left in between. CDR3 protein: CASSGYDGRMNTEAFF. The CDR3 DNA follows: TGCGCCAGCAGCGGCTACGATGGCAGGATGAACACTGAAGCTTTCTTT.

The chain combines TRBV18 with TRBJ1-4; D gene uncertain. This CDR3 has 15 amino acids. Germline assignment: CDR1 KGHSH and CDR2 LQKENI. The V end lost 3 bases, the J end lost 2 bases, and 10 bases lay between the germline ends. The CDR3 DNA reads as TGTGCCAGCTCACCCGGGGTGTTGACTAATGAAAAACTGTTTTTT. Its protein product is CASSPGVLTNEKLFF.

The V and J genes are TRBV13 and TRBJ1-2; 10 bases are a match to TRBD1. Germline assignment: CDR1 PRHDT and CDR2 FYEKMQ (reference sequence). V trimming: 4 bases; J trimming: 2 bases; junction bases outside the gene matches: 1. CDR3 length: 14 residues. CDR3 in DNA: TGTGCCAGCAGCTGGACAGGGGGGAACTATGGCTACACCTTC. Protein sequence: CASSWTGGNYGYTF.

The V gene is TRBV6-1, the J gene TRBJ1-1; 9 positions agree with TRBD1. CDR1 is MNHNS, CDR2 SASEGT, per germline. The CDR3 spans 15 residues. V was pared by 5 bases and J by 5 bases, with 9 bases of the junction left unmatched. The CDR3 DNA is TGTGCCAGCAGTCGGGTACAGGGGGCGAGAACTGAAGCTTTCTTT. Encoded protein: CASSRVQGARTEAFF.

This clone was detected once. The J gene is TRBJ1-1, the V gene TRBV4-2; a possible D gene is TRBD1 (5 bases). The CDR3 has 15 residues. With 3 bases removed from V and 0 bases from J, the gap between germline ends came to 11 bases. CDR1 LGHNA and CDR2 YNFKEQ come from the germline V gene. The CDR3 loop is CASSQGPGLNTEAFF. The CDR3 nucleotides are TGTGCCAGCAGCCAGGGGCCGGGGTTGAACACTGAAGCTTTCTTT.

The genes are TRBV7-2 and TRBJ1-5; no reliable D call. V dropped 3 bases and J dropped 4 bases, with 4 bases sitting between them. Germline V gene lookup returns CDR1 SGHTA and CDR2 FQGNSA. The CDR3 is made up of 12 amino acids. DNA of the CDR3: TGTGCCAGCAGCTTCCCGAATCAGCCCCAGCATTTT. Translated: CASSFPNQPQHF.

This rearrangement joins TRBV5-6 to TRBJ2-5; 8 bases map to TRBD2. The V gene's germline CDR1 is SGHDT and CDR2 YYEEEE. V trimming: 6 bases; J trimming: 10 bases; junction bases outside the gene matches: 5. The length of the CDR3 is 11 residues. CDR3 coding DNA: TGTGCCAGCACCGGGGGGGGGAGCCAGTACTTC. This translates into CASTGGGSQYF.

The chain is built from TRBV7-9 and TRBJ1-5; the D gene is possibly TRBD1 (5 bases). V was clipped by 0 bases and J by 4 bases, with 19 bases between them. Per the germline V gene, CDR1 is SEHNR and CDR2 is FQNEAQ (reference sequence). This CDR3 is built from 18 residues. CDR3 sequence reads: CASSLARVGQGGNQPQHF. The CDR3 region has the DNA TGTGCCAGCAGCTTAGCCCGGGTTGGGCAGGGCGGGAATCAGCCCCAGCATTTT. Full variable domain (remainder filled in from reference TRBV7-9 and TRBJ1-5): DTGVSQNPRHKITKRGQNVTFRCDPISEHNRLYWYRQTLGQGPEFLTYFQNEAQLEKSRLLSDRFSAERPKGSFSTLEIQRTEQGDSAMYLCASSLARVGQGGNQPQHFGDGTRLSIL.

V is TRBV10-3 and J is TRBJ2-7; 8 bases match TRBD2. The CDR3 is made up of 16 amino acids. The V gene end was trimmed by 8 bases and the J gene end by 0 bases; junction bases not matched to a gene: 12. Germline V gives CDR1 ENHRY, CDR2 SYGVKD. CDR3 nucleotides: TGTGCCATCGGCTCTGTTAGCGGGGCTACCTCCTACGAGCAGTACTTC. It yields the protein CAIGSVSGATSYEQYF.

The rearrangement uses TRBV6-1 and TRBJ1-2; no definite D call. This CDR3 region has 13 residues. The V end lost 0 bases, the J end lost 5 bases, and 7 bases lay between the germline ends. The V gene's germline CDR1 is MNHNS and CDR2 SASEGT. The CDR3 here is CASSEALGYGYTF. DNA for the CDR3: TGTGCCAGCAGTGAAGCGCTGGGATATGGCTACACCTTC.

The chain uses TRBV9 and TRBJ2-7; D unresolved. CDR3 length: 14 residues. CDR1 is SGDLS and CDR2 is YYNGEE in the germline V gene. V was shortened by 3 bases and J by 1 base, with 11 bases between the two germline ends. The CDR3 DNA reads TGTGCCAGCAGCGCTTACACAGATTCCTACGAGCAGTACTTC. It is translated as CASSAYTDSYEQYF. Complete variable domain (other parts from reference TRBV9 and TRBJ2-7): DSGVTQTPKHLITATGQRVTLRCSPRSGDLSVYWYQQSLDQGLQFLIQYYNGEERAKGNILERFSAQQFPDLHSELNLSSLELGDSALYFCASSAYTDSYEQYFGPGTRLTVT.

The rearrangement uses TRBV2 and TRBJ1-4; D is possibly TRBD1 (5 bases). V was shortened by 0 bases and J by 7 bases, with 12 bases between the two germline ends. CDR1 SNHLY and CDR2 FYNNEI come from the germline V gene. The CDR3 totals 15 residues. The CDR3 DNA follows: TGTGCCAGCAGTGAAGCACTGGGGACGTCTGAAAAACTGTTTTTT. This sequence encodes CASSEALGTSEKLFF.

The V gene is TRBV2, the J gene TRBJ2-3, with D tentatively TRBD2 (6 bases). This CDR3 is 16 amino acids long. V dropped 5 bases and J dropped 2 bases, with 17 bases sitting between them. Germline V CDR1 and CDR2: SNHLY, FYNNEI. The CDR3 sequence: CASSHFAGPDTDTQYF. In nucleotides, the CDR3 is TGTGCCAGCAGTCACTTTGCGGGACCGGACACAGATACGCAGTATTTT.

The genes are TRBV5-1 and TRBJ2-1, with 10 nucleotides matching TRBD2. This CDR3 has 16 amino acids. Germline loops: CDR1 SGHRS, CDR2 YFSETQ. Trimming removed 1 base from V and 7 bases from J; junction bases left unmatched: 8. CDR3 in amino acids: CASSLMSSGSQNEQFF. Here the CDR3 DNA reads TGCGCCAGCAGCTTGATGTCTAGCGGGAGTCAGAATGAGCAGTTCTTC. The full variable domain, in which reference TRBV5-1 and TRBJ2-1 provide the parts outside the CDR3, is KAGVTQTPRYLIKTRGQQVTLSCSPISGHRSVSWYQQTPGQGLQFLFEYFSETQRNKGNFPGRFSGRQFSNSRSEMNVSTLELGDSALYLCASSLMSSGSQNEQFFGPGTRLTVL.

This chain connects TRBV7-9 to TRBJ1-1; D is undetermined. Germline loops: CDR1 SEHNR, CDR2 FQNEAQ (reference sequence). The CDR3 has 17 residues. Deletions cut 5 bases from V and 0 bases from J, with 19 bases between. In DNA, the CDR3 is TGTGCCAGCAGCAACGACAAAAATTGGGCAATGAACACTGAAGCTTTCTTT. Protein product: CASSNDKNWAMNTEAFF.

V is TRBV7-8 and J is TRBJ2-2; D gene uncertain. Germline-derived CDR1 and CDR2 are SGHVS and FQNEAQ. The CDR3 totals 12 residues. V was shortened by 0 bases and J by 13 bases, with 9 bases between the two germline ends. CDR3 bases: TGTGCCAGCAGCTTAGCTACCCCGCTGCTGTTTTTT. Its protein product is CASSLATPLLFF. Complete variable domain (other parts from reference TRBV7-8 and TRBJ2-2): GAGVSQSPRYKVAKRGQDVALRCDPISGHVSLFWYQQALGQGPEFLTYFQNEAQLDKSGLPSDRFFAERPEGSVSTLKIQRTQQEDSAVYLCASSLATPLLFFGEGSRLTVL.